This TCR beta chain is drawn from a study of T cell responses to AZD1222 COVID-19 vaccine. Germline V gives CDR1 SEHNR, CDR2 FQNEAQ (reference sequence). V lost 4 bases and J 0 bases, leaving 19 bases between the germline ends. CDR3 length equals 18 residues. Notes on the study in general: Females made up more of the donors, who were largely white British, and clonal diversity may have come out too low. AZD1222 recipients seropositive at baseline numbered only six or seven. Repertoire sampling occurred only after the peak T cell response.

A word on this clone: The antigen is not known.

Analyses pooled second doses at about 4 or about 12 weeks. TCRdb's copy holds only in-frame clones and misses some; the assay was immunoSEQ multiplex PCR. The profile covers 95,000 to 150,000 clones, with roughly 90% appearing a single time and more than 7% taken by the ten largest. This rearrangement joins TRBV7-9 to TRBJ2-1; a possible D gene is TRBD1 (8 bases). This receptor was identified in an adult who received the AZD1222 COVID-19 vaccine. Sequencing used peripheral blood, obtained 28 days after the second AZD1222 dose. CDR3 in amino acids: CASSSLQGGGSSYNEQFF. The CDR3 DNA sequence: TGTGCCAGCAGCTCATTACAGGGGGGCGGGAGCTCCTACAATGAGCAGTTCTTC.